One and the same sample provided the 15 T cell receptor beta chains below, sequenced in a study of blood T cell repertoires in COVID-19. Sequencing was performed with immunoSEQ multiplex PCR; in TCRdb, only in-frame clones are kept and a portion is missing. Here the sample spans about 250,000 clones, about 73% being singletons. The sequenced sample consisted of peripheral blood. The receptors derive from a woman of 80 years or more with acute or convalescent COVID-19.

This chain uses TRBV12-1 with TRBJ2-5; no check of the table's D call, TRBD1, against the DNA was made. TRBV12-1 is marked as a pseudogene. There are 14 residues in the CDR3. The CDR3 DNA is TGTGCCAGCAGCTTCAATGGACAGGGGATGTCCCAGTACTTC. Translating gives CASSFNGQGMSQYF.

The genes are TRBV6-2 or TRBV6-3 and TRBJ1-4; 11 bases match TRBD1. The J segment lost 11 bases and the V segment lost 6 bases, leaving 11 bases of the junction unmatched. Germline assignment: CDR1 MNHEY and CDR2 SVGEGT. The length of the CDR3 is 15 residues. CDR3 amino acids: CASSPSGQGAGKLFF. The CDR3 region has the DNA TGTGCCAGCAGCCCCTCCGGACAGGGGGCTGGGAAACTGTTTTTT.

CDR3 sequence: CASSKARAGLTGELFF. The CDR3 DNA reads TGTGCCAGCAGCAAAGCTAGGGCAGGGCTCACCGGGGAGCTGTTTTTT. This rearrangement joins TRBV21-1 to TRBJ2-2; TRBD1, the table's D call, was not compared with the DNA. TRBV21-1 is listed as a pseudogene. The CDR3 has 16 residues.

This clone was seen a few times. The gene calls are TRBV7-2 and TRBJ2-3, with D perhaps matching TRBD1 (6 bases). Germline V lookup: CDR1 SGHTA, CDR2 FQGNSA. CDR3 length equals 16 residues. Trimming cost V 5 bases and J 0 bases, with 15 bases left between them. CDR3 sequence reads: CASSPRGQGSTDTQYF. CDR3 coding DNA: TGTGCCAGCAGCCCCCGAGGGCAGGGGAGCACAGATACGCAGTATTTT.

A few counts support this clone. This rearrangement joins TRBV29-1 to TRBJ2-5, with 7 bases identical to TRBD1. This CDR3 is 13 amino acids long. The germline V gene encodes CDR1 SQVTM and CDR2 ANQGSEA. V was clipped by 7 bases and J by 5 bases; unmatched bases: 10. CDR3 loop: CSATPTGRETQYF. In DNA form, the CDR3 reads TGCAGCGCGACCCCGACAGGGCGGGAGACCCAGTACTTC.

This clone occurred a few times. The rearrangement joins TRBV7-9 to TRBJ1-4; the D gene is possibly TRBD1 (5 bases). V shed 2 bases and J shed 8 bases, with 12 bases lying between them. The CDR3 covers 14 residues. Germline CDR1 reads SEHNR; CDR2 reads FQNEAQ (reference sequence). The CDR3 spells CASSLRQGGEKLFF. CDR3 bases: TGTGCCAGCAGCTTAAGGCAGGGTGGAGAAAAACTGTTTTTT.

The chain is built from TRBV7-9 and TRBJ2-2; no reliable D call. Per germline, CDR1 SEHNR and CDR2 FQNEAQ (reference sequence). The CDR3 consists of 13 residues. As DNA, the CDR3 is TGTGCACCCACCGCTACGAACACCGGGGAGCTGTTTTTT. Its translation is CAPTATNTGELFF.

This clone showed up just once. The chain joins TRBV19 to TRBJ2-3; D may be TRBD2 (6 bases). Germline-derived CDR1 and CDR2 are LNHDA and SQIVND (reference sequence). The CDR3 runs 15 residues. The germline V and J ends were trimmed by 3 bases and 6 bases, with 16 bases remaining between them. CDR3 nucleotide sequence: TGTGCCAGTAGTATTTCGGGGACTTCCATGGATACGCAGTATTTT. The encoded protein is CASSISGTSMDTQYF. Complete variable domain (other parts from reference TRBV19 and TRBJ2-3): DGGITQSPKYLFRKEGQNVTLSCEQNLNHDAMYWYRQDPGQGLRLIYYSQIVNDFQKGDIAEGYSVSREKKESFPLTVTSAQKNPTAFYLCASSISGTSMDTQYFGPGTRLTVL.

CDR3 protein: CASSSSPGGSGEKLFF. DNA for the CDR3: TGTGCCAGCAGCTCCTCCCCAGGGGGCAGCGGTGAAAAACTGTTTTTT. The rearrangement uses TRBV7-8 and TRBJ1-4; 8 bases agree with TRBD1. Trimming cost V 4 bases and J 7 bases; bases outside gene matches: 11. Germline CDR1 reads SGHVS; CDR2 reads FQNEAQ. The CDR3 spans 16 residues.

This clone appeared a single time. CDR3 bases: TGTGCCAGCAGCCAAGATAGCGGGGGCGCCGCCCGGGGCAAAAACATTCAGTACTTC. Translating gives CASSQDSGGAARGKNIQYF. The rearrangement joins TRBV3-1 (or the pseudogene TRBV3-2) to TRBJ2-4, with TRBD2 matching 9 bases. The CDR3 has 19 amino acids. Unmatched junction bases numbered 12, after V lost 0 bases and J lost 3 bases. CDR1 is LGHDT and CDR2 is YNNKEL in the germline V gene (reference sequence).

The genes are TRBV7-9 and TRBJ2-1; tentative D call: TRBD2 (7 bases). Trimming removed 8 bases from V and 6 bases from J, with 14 bases in between. In germline, CDR1 is SEHNR, CDR2 FQNEAQ (reference sequence). The CDR3 spans 13 residues. CDR3 protein: CASAAGAFNEQFF. In nucleotides, the CDR3 is TGTGCCAGCGCTGCGGGGGCATTCAATGAGCAGTTCTTC.

The CDR3, as DNA: TGCGCCAGCAGCTTGAGCCCCCGGGACAACAATCAGCCCCAGCATTTT. This gives the protein CASSLSPRDNNQPQHF. V usage is TRBV5-1 and J usage is TRBJ1-5; TRBD1 is a possible D gene (6 bases). The V end lost 1 base, the J end lost 3 bases, and 14 bases lay between the germline ends. From germline, CDR1 is SGHRS and CDR2 YFSETQ. The CDR3 contains 16 residues.

The chain is built from TRBV27 and TRBJ1-6; D might be TRBD1 (6 bases). From germline, CDR1 is MNHEY and CDR2 SMNVEV (reference sequence). This CDR3 has 14 residues. V lost 3 bases and J 7 bases, leaving 10 bases between the germline ends. CDR3 in amino acids: CASSFGQRNSPLHF. Here the CDR3 DNA reads TGTGCCAGCAGTTTCGGACAGAGAAATTCACCCCTCCACTTT.

This chain links TRBV11-2 with TRBJ2-3, with a tentative D call TRBD2 (6 bases). The CDR3 has 17 residues. Germline V gene data show CDR1 as SGHAT and CDR2 as FQNNGV. V was pared by 1 base and J by 3 bases, with 17 bases between. CDR3 residues: CASSLAPGRVSTDTQYF. CDR3 nucleotides: TGTGCCAGCAGCTTAGCCCCCGGGAGAGTGAGTACAGATACGCAGTATTTT.

As to this clone: Its ends do not fully match the called genes, so a read error is possible. The chain joins TRBV5-1 to TRBJ2-5; maybe TRBD2 (7 bases). CDR3 length: 15 amino acids. Germline V gene lookup returns CDR1 SGHRS and CDR2 YFSETQ. This CDR3 reads CASSLGASGQETQYF. The CDR3 DNA follows: TGCGCCAGCAGTTTGGGGGCTAGCGGTCAAGAGACCCAGTACTTC.